A selection of T cell receptor beta chains follows, all from one sample in a study of T cell responses to AZD1222 COVID-19 vaccine. Repertoires were generated with immunoSEQ multiplex PCR, while TCRdb's copy carries only in-frame clones and drops some. This table holds under 130,000 clones, about 92% found once. The sequences come from peripheral blood, collected on day 0 of AZD1222 vaccination. These receptor sequences come from an adult in good health. The CDR3 runs from the conserved cysteine through the conserved F or W. D genes are given only for firm matches. Clone size appears in some rows only: once, few, many, or a class for an expanded clone.

13	TRBV2	once	NA	TRBJ1-5	TGTGCCAGCGAGTGGGGTTCCAATCAGCCCCAGCATTTT	CASEWGSNQPQHF
15	TRBV5-1	NA	NA	TRBJ1-4	TGCGCCAGCAGCTCGGACGCCGGAGGGGATGAAAAACTGTTTTTT	CASSSDAGGDEKLFF
8	TRBV19	NA	NA	TRBJ1-2	TGTGCCAGTAGTATGCACACCTTC	CASSMHTF
14	TRBV19	NA	TRBD2	TRBJ2-1	TGTGCCAGTACTAAACTAGCGGGAGAAGCTGAGCAGTTCTTC	CASTKLAGEAEQFF
15	TRBV27	NA	TRBD2	TRBJ2-1	TGTGCCAGCAGTGTAAGTAGCGGGACCTACAATGAGCAGTTCTTC	CASSVSSGTYNEQFF
14	TRBV9	once	NA	TRBJ2-7	TGTGCCAGCAGCGTGACAGCGGCCCCCTACGAGCAGTACTTC	CASSVTAAPYEQYF
15	TRBV19	NA	NA	TRBJ1-1	TGTGCCAGTACCGAGATCAGCAAGGGGGACACTGAAGCTTTCTTT	CASTEISKGDTEAFF
14	TRBV7-8	NA	NA	TRBJ1-1	TGTGCCAGCAGTCCCCAAAGGAGGGACACTGAAGCTTTCTTT	CASSPQRRDTEAFF
11	TRBV28	NA	NA	TRBJ2-7	TGTGCCAGCAGAACGACCTACGAGCAGTACTTC	CASRTTYEQYF
16	TRBV19	NA	NA	TRBJ1-3	TGTGCCAGTAGTATAGCAGGGGCGGCATCTGGAAACACCATATATTTT	CASSIAGAASGNTIYF
13	TRBV29-1	NA	NA	TRBJ2-2	TGCAGCGTTGATGCAGGGCACACCGGGGAGCTGTTTTTT	CSVDAGHTGELFF
13	TRBV29-1	NA	TRBD1	TRBJ1-2	TGCAGCGTCGCACAGGGGGGAGACTATGGCTACACCTTC	CSVAQGGDYGYTF
13	TRBV19	NA	NA	TRBJ2-7	TGTGCCAGTAGTAGCGACTCCCTCAGGGTGCAGTACTTC	CASSSDSLRVQYF
12	TRBV3-1/TRBV3-2	NA	NA	TRBJ2-7	TGTGCCAGCAGCCAAGCCATGTACGAGCAGTACTTC	CASSQAMYEQYF
14	TRBV5-4	NA	TRBD1	TRBJ2-7	TGTGCCAGCAGACCGGACAGGGCAGCCTACGAGCAGTACTTC	CASRPDRAAYEQYF
16	TRBV18	once	NA	TRBJ1-1	TGTGCCAGCTCGCCCTTACCTCCCGGGAGGGTCACTGAAGCTTTCTTT	CASSPLPPGRVTEAFF
11	TRBV13	NA	NA	TRBJ1-1	TGTGCCAGCGTACCGAACACTGAAGCTTTCTTT	CASVPNTEAFF
14	TRBV7-3	NA	NA	TRBJ2-1	TGTGCCAGCAGCTTGACGGGAGCCTCAAGTGAGCAGTTCTTC	CASSLTGASSEQFF
14	TRBV2	NA	NA	TRBJ2-7	TGTGCCAGCAGTGGGGTCCAGGGCTCCTACGAGCAGTACTTC	CASSGVQGSYEQYF
13	TRBV7-2	NA	NA	TRBJ2-2	TGTGCCAGCAGCCGACTCGAGACCGGGGAGCTGTTTTTT	CASSRLETGELFF
15	TRBV18	NA	NA	TRBJ2-3	TGTGCCAGCTCCCTTCGACAGGTTAGCACAGATACGCAGTATTTT	CASSLRQVSTDTQYF
13	TRBV11-3	NA	NA	TRBJ2-7	TGTGCCAGCAGCTTTCAGGAGCGACTCGAGCAGTACTTC	CASSFQERLEQYF
16	TRBV18	NA	TRBD1	TRBJ1-1	TGTGCCAGCTCACCTCTTGAGACAGGGGGCGGAACTGAAGCTTTCTTT	CASSPLETGGGTEAFF
13	TRBV29-1	NA	TRBD1	TRBJ2-7	TGCAGCGTTGGGACAGGGGGCTCCTACGAGCAGTACTTC	CSVGTGGSYEQYF
18	TRBV30	NA	NA	TRBJ1-6	TGTGCCTGGAGTGTAAGTCTGACAGAGAGAGCAAATAATTCACCCCTCCACTTT	CAWSVSLTERANNSPLHF
16	TRBV19	NA	TRBD1	TRBJ1-5	TGTGCCAGTAGTAAACCGACAGGGGCTAGCAATCAGCCCCAGCATTTT	CASSKPTGASNQPQHF
15	TRBV27	NA	TRBD1	TRBJ2-3	TGTGCCAGCAGGCGACAGGGGGGCGTTCCAGATACGCAGTATTTT	CASRRQGGVPDTQYF
15	TRBV6-2/TRBV6-3	NA	NA	TRBJ1-5	TGTGCCAGCAGTTATTTAGGTGATAGCAATCAGCCCCAGCATTTT	CASSYLGDSNQPQHF
14	TRBV27	NA	NA	TRBJ2-7	TGTGCCAGCAAAAGGGGCGGACAAGCCTACGAGCAGTACTTC	CASKRGGQAYEQYF